These T cell receptor beta chains were read from a single sample in a study of blood T cell repertoires in COVID-19. TCRdb's copy holds only in-frame clones and misses some; the assay was immunoSEQ multiplex PCR. The table shows 200,000 or so clones, with 70% to 90% occurring only once. Sequenced sample: PBMCs or T cells enriched from blood (not recorded which). The receptors derive from a man in his thirties or forties who had recovered from COVID-19. The CDR3 runs from the conserved cysteine through the conserved F or W. The D gene is left open where the match is weak. Only some rows state a clone size, as once, few, many or a class for expanded clones.

>TRBJ2-3|.|TRBV6-5|.
CASTYTDTQYF
TGTGCCAGCACCTATACAGATACGCAGTATTTT
>TRBJ2-7|.|TRBV6-5|TRBD1
CASSYGDSYEQYF
TGTGCCAGCAGTTACGGGGACAGCTACGAGCAGTACTTC
>TRBJ1-2|.|TRBV5-8|.
CASSLGLYGYTF
TGTGCCAGCAGCTTGGGGCTCTATGGCTACACCTTC
>TRBJ1-6|.|TRBV24-1|TRBD1
CATSDWTGGAHNSPLHF
TGTGCCACCAGTGATTGGACAGGGGGCGCGCATAATTCACCCCTCCACTTT
>TRBJ1-1|.|TRBV4-3|.
CASSPTWDTPNTEAFF
TGCGCCAGCAGCCCAACATGGGACACACCGAACACTGAAGCTTTCTTT
>TRBJ1-5|.|TRBV10-3|.
CAISESGTVGGAQHF
TGTGCCATCAGTGAGTCGGGTACGGTTGGAGGGGCCCAGCATTTT
>TRBJ1-1|once|TRBV14|TRBD1
CASSPRTGLNTEAFF
TGTGCCAGCAGCCCCCGGACAGGGTTGAACACTGAAGCTTTCTTT
>TRBJ1-1|once|TRBV7-9|.
CATDNPTNRVLAFF
TGTGCCACCGATAACCCCACTAACAGGGTGCTAGCTTTCTTT
>TRBJ1-5|.|TRBV28|.
CASRAQGPSNQPQHF
TGTGCCAGCAGGGCACAGGGACCAAGCAATCAGCCCCAGCATTTT
>TRBJ1-3|once|TRBV24-1|TRBD1
CATSENSGQGDDPTIYF
TGTGCCACCAGTGAGAATTCGGGACAGGGTGATGATCCCACCATATATTTT
>TRBJ1-2|.|TRBV9|.
CASSGDSSGYTF
TGTGCCAGCAGCGGCGACAGCAGCGGCTACACCTTC
>TRBJ1-2|.|TRBV10-3|.
CALRGAPETHYGYTF
TGTGCCCTACGGGGGGCCCCCGAGACACACTATGGCTACACCTTC
>TRBJ2-5|.|TRBV5-4|TRBD1
CASSWDRPPVGTQYF
TGTGCCAGCAGTTGGGACAGGCCCCCGGTGGGGACCCAGTACTTC
>TRBJ2-1|many|TRBV5-1|.
CASSLGEPSNEQFF
TGCGCCAGCAGCTTGGGGGAGCCAAGCAATGAGCAGTTCTTC
>TRBJ2-3|.|TRBV24-1|TRBD1
CATSDLKTGGADTQYF
TGTGCCACCAGTGATTTGAAGACAGGGGGCGCAGATACGCAGTATTTT
>TRBJ1-5|.|TRBV24-1|.
CATSDSNQPQHF
TGTGCCACCAGTGATTCTAATCAGCCCCAGCATTTT
>TRBJ2-7|.|TRBV28|.
CASSLGVSGNSYEQYF
TGTGCCAGCAGTTTGGGGGTTAGCGGAAACTCCTACGAGCAGTACTTC
>TRBJ1-2|.|TRBV5-1|TRBD1
CASSLAVRGQGGGYTF
TGCGCCAGCAGCCTGGCGGTCAGAGGACAGGGTGGCGGCTACACCTTC
>TRBJ2-7|.|TRBV6-5|.
CASSLGLPSLYEQYF
TGTGCCAGCAGTCTTGGGCTTCCGTCCCTCTACGAGCAGTACTTC
>TRBJ2-7|.|TRBV6-2/TRBV6-3|.
CASSFPGDSYEQYF
TGTGCCAGCAGTTTCCCCGGTGACAGCTACGAGCAGTACTTC
>TRBJ1-5|few|TRBV5-1|.
CASSPLGYSNQPQHF
TGCGCCAGCAGTCCCCTCGGGTATAGCAATCAGCCCCAGCATTTT
>TRBJ1-2|.|TRBV7-9|TRBD1
CASSPRTGDYGYTF
TGTGCCAGCAGCCCGCGGACAGGGGACTATGGCTACACCTTC
>TRBJ1-6|.|TRBV2|TRBD1
CASRGQGRNSPLHF
TGTGCCAGCAGAGGACAGGGGAGAAATTCACCCCTCCACTTT
>TRBJ1-5|.|TRBV29-1|TRBD1
CSAGGSNQPQHF
TGCAGCGCAGGGGGTAGCAATCAGCCCCAGCATTTT
>TRBJ1-4|.|TRBV6-2/TRBV6-3|.
CASSNLWTHNEKLFF
TGTGCCAGCAGCAACCTTTGGACACATAATGAAAAACTGTTTTTT
>TRBJ1-4|.|TRBV7-9|.
CASSLDRVATNEKLFF
TGTGCCAGCAGCTTAGACAGGGTTGCAACTAATGAAAAACTGTTTTTT
>TRBJ1-4|.|TRBV6-1|TRBD1
CASSDPGQGGEKLFF
TGTGCCAGCAGTGACCCGGGACAGGGAGGTGAAAAACTGTTTTTT
>TRBJ2-4|many|TRBV11-3|.
CASSSGANIQYF
TGTGCCAGCAGCTCAGGTGCAAACATTCAGTACTTC
>TRBJ2-7|.|TRBV5-1|.
CASSRTGLPYEQYF
TGCGCCAGCAGCCGAACCGGGTTACCCTACGAGCAGTACTTC
>TRBJ1-2|.|TRBV6-1|.
CASSETTGQEYGYTF
TGTGCCAGCAGTGAAACTACAGGGCAGGAATATGGCTACACCTTC
>TRBJ2-5|once|TRBV5-5|TRBD1
CASSPWDRDSETQYF
TGTGCCAGCAGCCCCTGGGACAGGGATTCAGAGACCCAGTACTTC
>TRBJ1-2|.|TRBV18|.
CASSEGHYSSGYTF
TGTGCCAGCTCGGAGGGCCATTACTCTAGTGGCTACACCTTC
>TRBJ1-1|once|TRBV12-3/TRBV12-4|.
CASSLAGPTEAFF
TGTGCCAGCAGTTTGGCGGGCCCAACTGAAGCTTTCTTT
>TRBJ2-7|.|TRBV11-2|.
CASSIYHEQYF
TGTGCCAGCAGTATCTACCACGAGCAGTACTTC
>TRBJ2-5|.|TRBV28|TRBD1
CASRPGTGASETQYF
TGTGCCAGCAGACCAGGGACAGGGGCTTCAGAGACCCAGTACTTC
>TRBJ2-7|.|TRBV3-1/TRBV3-2|TRBD1
CASSQWDRAGYEQYF
TGTGCCAGCAGCCAATGGGACAGGGCGGGCTACGAGCAGTACTTC
>TRBJ1-3|.|TRBV18|.
CASTAGFSGNTIYF
TGTGCCAGCACGGCAGGGTTCTCTGGAAACACCATATATTTT
>TRBJ1-2|.|TRBV27|.
CASSFRSEGGYTF
TGTGCCAGCAGTTTTCGTAGTGAGGGTGGCTACACCTTC
>TRBJ2-2|.|TRBV5-4|.
CASSWDSTGELFF
TGTGCCAGCAGCTGGGACTCCACCGGGGAGCTGTTTTTT
>TRBJ2-3|.|TRBV10-3|TRBD2
CAIGAPGGYGLGTQYF
TGTGCCATCGGAGCCCCGGGGGGGTATGGCCTGGGTACGCAGTATTTT
>TRBJ1-1|.|TRBV18|TRBD1
CASSNRGLNQAFF
TGTGCCAGCTCAAACAGGGGGCTAAATCAAGCTTTCTTT
>TRBJ2-7|.|TRBV27|.
CASSLVGRGYEQYF
TGTGCCAGCAGTTTGGTCGGCAGGGGCTACGAGCAGTACTTC
>TRBJ2-3|.|TRBV7-9|.
CASSLQFATTYTDTQYF
TGTGCCAGCAGCTTACAGTTCGCGACTACCTACACAGATACGCAGTATTTT
>TRBJ2-7|.|TRBV7-2|.
CASSSQGIRSEQYF
TGTGCCAGCAGCTCACAGGGAATCCGTTCCGAGCAGTACTTC
>TRBJ1-2|.|TRBV29-1|TRBD1
CSVSHRGPNYGYTF
TGCAGCGTCTCCCACAGGGGGCCTAACTATGGCTACACCTTC
>TRBJ2-5|once|TRBV4-3|.
CASSQDSYGETQYF
TGCGCCAGCAGCCAAGATTCCTACGGGGAGACCCAGTACTTC
>TRBJ1-5|.|TRBV18|.
CASSGNEATGNQPQHF
TGTGCCAGCTCAGGTAATGAGGCGACTGGCAATCAGCCCCAGCATTTT
>TRBJ2-3|.|TRBV19|.
CASSIMGGGSTDTQYF
TGTGCCAGTAGTATAATGGGAGGGGGTTCCACAGATACGCAGTATTTT
>TRBJ1-5|.|TRBV6-5|.
CASSYRPAGGQPQHF
TGTGCCAGCAGTTACCGTCCTGCCGGGGGGCAGCCCCAGCATTTT
>TRBJ2-7|.|TRBV5-1|TRBD1
CASSLTGDPYEQYF
TGCGCCAGCAGCTTGACAGGGGACCCCTACGAGCAGTACTTC
>TRBJ2-2|.|TRBV7-9|.
CASSLGSGRELFF
TGTGCCAGCAGCTTAGGTTCGGGGAGAGAGCTGTTTTTT
>TRBJ2-3|.|TRBV4-3|TRBD1
CASSQDRGRNTQYF
TGCGCCAGCAGCCAAGACAGGGGGCGAAATACGCAGTATTTT
>TRBJ2-3|.|TRBV9|.
CASSVGATDTQYF
TGTGCCAGCAGCGTTGGGGCCACAGATACGCAGTATTTT
>TRBJ2-1|.|TRBV30|TRBD1
CAWDRGIDNEQFF
TGTGCCTGGGACAGGGGGATAGACAATGAGCAGTTCTTC
>TRBJ2-3|.|TRBV7-9|.
CAVGSPSTDTQYF
TGTGCAGTGGGCTCTCCCTCCACAGATACGCAGTATTTT